These 18 T cell receptor beta chains originate from one sample sequenced in a study of blood T cell repertoires in COVID-19. Measured with immunoSEQ multiplex PCR; TCRdb has only the in-frame clones, and not every one. The repertoire holds approximately 450,000 clones, with more than 85% as singletons. Sequences were obtained from peripheral blood. These receptors were taken from a woman in her 30s with acute or convalescent COVID-19.

This clone has a single count. The V and J genes are TRBV15 and TRBJ2-3, with 10 nucleotides matching TRBD1. Looked up from germline, CDR1 is LNHNV and CDR2 is YYDKDF (reference sequence). V shed 3 bases, J shed 4 bases, and the junction held 7 bases outside the gene matches. The CDR3 length is 16 residues. CDR3 in amino acids: CATSRPGQGISDTQYF. CDR3 nucleotide sequence: TGTGCCACCAGCAGGCCGGGACAGGGGATCTCAGATACGCAGTATTTT.

This clone was observed a few times. This chain uses TRBV27 with TRBJ1-2; D not resolved. Germline CDR1 MNHEY, CDR2 SMNVEV (reference sequence). The CDR3 covers 15 residues. V lost 6 bases and J 4 bases, leaving 18 bases between the germline ends. This CDR3 reads CASSPEGRTAYGYTF. The CDR3 DNA follows: TGTGCCAGCAGCCCCGAGGGCCGGACGGCCTATGGCTACACCTTC.

This chain links TRBV27 with TRBJ2-3, with D possibly matching TRBD2 (5 bases). CDR3 size: 13 residues. Germline V gene data show CDR1 as MNHEY and CDR2 as SMNVEV (reference sequence). V was trimmed by 8 bases and J by 0 bases, leaving 9 bases between them. In nucleotides, the CDR3 is TGTGCCAGCTCGGACTTTAGCACAGATACGCAGTATTTT. Translation gives CASSDFSTDTQYF.

V and J are TRBV6-5 and TRBJ1-1; no clear D gene. The CDR3 extends over 15 amino acids. Germline values: CDR1 MNHEY, CDR2 SVGAGI. V was trimmed by 4 bases and J by 3 bases, leaving 15 bases between them. The CDR3 DNA follows: TGTGCCAGCAGTTCCACGATGCGTGGTGACACTGAAGCTTTCTTT. It specifies CASSSTMRGDTEAFF.

This chain connects TRBV5-8 to TRBJ1-2, with 7 bases identical to TRBD1. The trim removed 5 bases at V and 5 bases at J, leaving 12 bases unmatched. Germline lookup yields CDR1 SGHTS and CDR2 YDEGEE. The CDR3 extends over 15 amino acids. The CDR3 DNA reads as TGTGCCAGCAGACAAGAGCCGGGACAGTTTTATGGCTACACCTTC. This translates into CASRQEPGQFYGYTF.

CDR3 in amino acids: CASSDRGTGELFF. The CDR3 DNA reads TGTGCCAGCAGCGACAGGGGCACCGGGGAGCTGTTTTTT. The genes are TRBV2 and TRBJ2-2, with 8 bases aligning to TRBD1. V lost 6 bases and J lost 4; bases outside the gene matches: 1. The CDR3 spans 13 residues. The germline V gene encodes CDR1 SNHLY and CDR2 FYNNEI. Supplemented by reference TRBV2 and TRBJ2-2, the full variable domain reads EPEVTQTPSHQVTQMGQEVILRCVPISNHLYFYWYRQILGQKVEFLVSFYNNEISEKSEIFDDQFSVERPDGSNFTLKIRSTKLEDSAMYFCASSDRGTGELFFGEGSRLTVL.

The chain uses TRBV9 and TRBJ2-2; D is unclear. Between the trimmed V and J ends, which lost 0 bases and 5 bases, there was a span of 8 bases. This CDR3 has 14 amino acids. Germline V CDR1 and CDR2: SGDLS, YYNGEE. The CDR3 DNA reads TGTGCCAGCAGCGTAGCATTCGGGACCGGGGAGCTGTTTTTT. Residues: CASSVAFGTGELFF. The full variable domain, completed using reference TRBV9 and TRBJ2-2, is DSGVTQTPKHLITATGQRVTLRCSPRSGDLSVYWYQQSLDQGLQFLIQYYNGEERAKGNILERFSAQQFPDLHSELNLSSLELGDSALYFCASSVAFGTGELFFGEGSRLTVL.

V and J are TRBV4-1 and TRBJ2-2, with 8 positions matching TRBD2. The CDR3 is 16 residues long. Looked up from germline, CDR1 is MGHRA and CDR2 is YSYEKL. The junction had 4 bases not matched to a gene; V was cut back by 0 bases and J by 4 bases. The CDR3 sequence: CASSQDRGGGTGELFF. CDR3 sequence (DNA): TGCGCCAGCAGCCAAGATCGGGGGGGAGGCACCGGGGAGCTGTTTTTT.

The chain joins TRBV11-2 to TRBJ1-2; D perhaps matches TRBD1 (6 bases). V dropped 5 bases and J dropped 3 bases, with 25 bases sitting between them. Germline CDR1 reads SGHAT; CDR2 reads FQNNGV. The CDR3 has 18 residues. CDR3 region: CASSPVPGGRGRYYGYTF. The CDR3, as DNA: TGTGCCAGCAGCCCCGTGCCCGGGGGGCGGGGACGGTACTATGGCTACACCTTC.

The chain combines TRBV7-3 with TRBJ2-7, with D perhaps matching TRBD1 (6 bases). Trimming left V 5 bases short and J 6 bases short, with 23 bases between. The CDR3 has 16 residues. Germline CDR1 is SGHTA and CDR2 is FQGTGA. CDR3 sequence: CASSRIPGHTNSEQYF. As DNA, the CDR3 is TGTGCCAGCAGCCGTATACCGGGACACACTAACTCCGAGCAGTACTTC.

The genes are TRBV7-6 and TRBJ2-3, with 8 bases lining up with TRBD2. Trimming took 3 bases from V and 2 from J; bases not matched to a gene: 7. This CDR3 has 16 residues. Germline loops: CDR1 SGHVS, CDR2 FNYEAQ. CDR3 region: CASSFFSGGNTDTQYF. The CDR3 coding sequence is TGTGCCAGCAGCTTCTTCAGCGGGGGTAACACAGATACGCAGTATTTT.

The chain has TRBV7-9 and TRBJ1-1; D might be TRBD1 (6 bases). Per the germline V gene, CDR1 is SEHNR and CDR2 is FQNEAQ (reference sequence). V was shortened by 5 bases and J by 5 bases, with 12 bases between the two germline ends. CDR3 length equals 13 residues. This chain's CDR3 is CASSTYDRTEAFF. The CDR3 DNA reads TGTGCCAGCAGCACCTATGACAGGACTGAAGCTTTCTTT.

The V and J genes are TRBV12-3 or TRBV12-4 and TRBJ2-7; D is perhaps TRBD2 (6 bases). V was clipped by 6 bases and J by 6 bases, with 15 bases between them. CDR3 length equals 13 residues. The CDR3 region is CASSEGLLLEQYF. The CDR3 DNA reads TGTGCCAGCAGCGAGGGACTTCTTCTCGAGCAGTACTTC.

This chain connects TRBV7-9 to TRBJ2-3, with D maybe TRBD1 (6 bases). Between the trimmed V and J ends, which lost 5 bases and 0 bases, there was a span of 15 bases. Germline values: CDR1 SEHNR, CDR2 FQNEAQ (reference sequence). This CDR3 is built from 16 residues. CDR3 amino acids: CASSRPQGSSTDTQYF. CDR3 nucleotides: TGTGCCAGCAGCCGCCCACAGGGAAGCAGCACAGATACGCAGTATTTT. Full variable domain (rest looked up from reference TRBV7-9 and TRBJ2-3): DTGVSQNPRHKITKRGQNVTFRCDPISEHNRLYWYRQTLGQGPEFLTYFQNEAQLEKSRLLSDRFSAERPKGSFSTLEIQRTEQGDSAMYLCASSRPQGSSTDTQYFGPGTRLTVL.

The chain employs TRBV3-1 (or the pseudogene TRBV3-2) and TRBJ2-1; 10 bases line up with TRBD2. This CDR3 spans 16 amino acids. V lost 2 bases and J lost 9; bases outside the gene matches: 10. Per the germline V gene, CDR1 is LGHDT and CDR2 is YNNKEL (reference sequence). The CDR3 protein is CASSQRLAGGYGEQFF. CDR3 coding DNA: TGTGCCAGCAGCCAACGATTAGCGGGGGGATATGGTGAGCAGTTCTTC.

This clone has a single count. The chain has TRBV6-2 or TRBV6-3 and TRBJ2-7, with 8 bases identical to TRBD1. The CDR3 is 16 residues long. The germline V gene has CDR1 MNHEY and CDR2 SVGEGT. The V and J ends lost 6 bases and 2 bases, in that order; junction bases with no gene match: 12. This CDR3 reads CASSAGGTGPTYEQYF. The CDR3 region has the DNA TGTGCCAGCAGCGCAGGGGGGACAGGACCCACCTACGAGCAGTACTTC.

The chain links TRBV5-6 to TRBJ2-7, with 10 bases aligning to TRBD1. Unmatched junction bases numbered 3, after V lost 0 bases and J lost 6 bases. Germline CDR1 and CDR2: SGHDT and YYEEEE. This CDR3 has 14 amino acids. CDR3 in DNA: TGTGCCAGCAGCTTGGGGGACAGGGGCCTCGAGCAGTACTTC. Its translation is CASSLGDRGLEQYF.

This clone was detected only once. The V and J genes are TRBV7-3 and TRBJ1-5; 9 bases map to TRBD1. After removal of 4 bases from V and 6 bases from J, the junction contained 28 bases not matched to a gene. This CDR3 is built from 22 residues. Per the germline V gene, CDR1 is SGHTA and CDR2 is FQGTGA. The CDR3 sequence is CASSSYIPLGGQGGGFGQPQHF. The CDR3 coding sequence is TGTGCCAGCAGCTCATATATCCCCCTTGGGGGACAGGGAGGGGGTTTTGGTCAGCCCCAGCATTTT.